The next 5 T cell receptor beta chains were all read from a single sample in a study of T cell responses to AZD1222 COVID-19 vaccine. Clones were read by immunoSEQ multiplex PCR, and TCRdb kept only the in-frame ones, dropping some. The sample consists of more than 150,000 clones, 90% to 95% of them appearing once. The material sequenced was peripheral blood, taken on day 0 of AZD1222 vaccination. All receptors derive from an adult in good health.

This chain joins TRBV7-3 and TRBJ2-1, with 10 bases lining up with TRBD2. V shed 4 bases, J shed 7 bases, and the junction held 10 bases outside the gene matches. The germline V gene encodes CDR1 SGHTA and CDR2 FQGTGA. This CDR3 is 16 amino acids long. The CDR3 DNA follows: TGTGCCAGCAGCTCAGACCCCTGGACTAGCGGTAATGAGCAGTTCTTC. This translates into CASSSDPWTSGNEQFF.

The V and J genes are TRBV21-1 and TRBJ1-2. TRBV21-1 is a pseudogene locus. This CDR3 contains 15 residues. The CDR3 region is CASSKVGGLSYGYTF. The DNA of the CDR3 is TGTGCCAGCAGCAAAGTGGGCGGGCTCTCCTATGGCTACACCTTC.

The chain combines TRBV19 with TRBJ2-7; D may be TRBD1 or TRBD2 (5 bases each). The CDR3 covers 15 residues. The V end was cut by 9 bases, the J end by 7 bases, with 25 bases between. CDR1 and CDR2 (germline): LNHDA, SQIVND (reference sequence). This CDR3 is CASPPGDGTPKEQYF. In nucleotides, the CDR3 is TGTGCCAGCCCCCCCGGGGACGGGACCCCCAAAGAGCAGTACTTC.

The rearrangement uses TRBV7-9 and TRBJ1-2; TRBD1 matches 7 bases. Germline CDR1 is SEHNR and CDR2 is FQNEAQ (reference sequence). V trimming: 5 bases; J trimming: 8 bases; junction bases outside the gene matches: 8. This CDR3 has 13 amino acids. The CDR3 DNA follows: TGTGCCAGCAGCAGTGACAGGGCCTCCGGCTACACCTTC. Amino acids: CASSSDRASGYTF.

V gene TRBV28 combines with J gene TRBJ1-1, with D tentatively TRBD1 (5 bases). The length of the CDR3 is 16 residues. Germline CDR1 is MDHEN and CDR2 is SYDVKM. Trimming left V 3 bases short and J 3 bases short, with 17 bases between. The CDR3 DNA sequence: TGTGCCAGCAGTTTCGGGTGGGGGGAAAGGCACACTGAAGCTTTCTTT. Its protein product is CASSFGWGERHTEAFF.